This T cell receptor (beta chain) was identified in a study of persistence of HIV-infected CD4 T cells. Cells were stimulated with overlapping HIV-1 Gag 15-mer peptides. Sorted nonresponding memory CD4+ T cells were CD40L-negative, CD69-negative, CD45RO-high. In the case of this clone: Its specificity is unknown.

Findings and limits, study-wide: Antigen-responding cells were enriched for degenerate expanded CDR3beta sequences.

The CDR3 consists of 14 residues. Trimming took 6 bases from V and 8 from J; bases not matched to a gene: 6. The germline gives CDR1 MNHNY, CDR2 SVGAGI (reference sequence). This was the immunoSEQ version 4 assay in survey mode. The assay was immunoSEQ multiplex PCR, and TCRdb's table has in-frame clones only and misses some. The table shows some 37,000 clones, with around 83% occurring only once. The V gene is TRBV6-6, the J gene TRBJ2-3; TRBD2 agrees at 12 bases. The material was cultured CD4+ T cells from PBMCs, obtained from a patient who received antiretroviral therapy. This TCR was recovered from an adult with HIV. The donor label of this sample is uncertain. CDR3 nucleotide sequence: TGTGCCAGCAGACTAGCGGGGGGACTACCTACGCAGTATTTT. Its protein is CASRLAGGLPTQYF.